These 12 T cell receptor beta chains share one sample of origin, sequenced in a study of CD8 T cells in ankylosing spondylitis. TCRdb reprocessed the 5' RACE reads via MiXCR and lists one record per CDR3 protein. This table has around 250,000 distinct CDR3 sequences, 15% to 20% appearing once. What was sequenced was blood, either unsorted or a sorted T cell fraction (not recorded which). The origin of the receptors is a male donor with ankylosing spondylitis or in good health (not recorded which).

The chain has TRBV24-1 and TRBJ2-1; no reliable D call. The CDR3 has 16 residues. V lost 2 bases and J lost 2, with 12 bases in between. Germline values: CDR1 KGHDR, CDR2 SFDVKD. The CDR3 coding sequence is TGTGCCACCAGTGATTCAATAAGTGGGACCTACAATGAGCAGTTCTTC. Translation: CATSDSISGTYNEQFF.

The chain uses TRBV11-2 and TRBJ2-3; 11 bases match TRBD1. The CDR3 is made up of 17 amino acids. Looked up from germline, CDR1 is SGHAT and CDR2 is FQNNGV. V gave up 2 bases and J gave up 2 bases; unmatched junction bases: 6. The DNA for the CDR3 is TGTGCCAGCAGCTTATACCTCGGACAGGGGGCCACAGATACGCAGTATTTT. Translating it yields CASSLYLGQGATDTQYF.

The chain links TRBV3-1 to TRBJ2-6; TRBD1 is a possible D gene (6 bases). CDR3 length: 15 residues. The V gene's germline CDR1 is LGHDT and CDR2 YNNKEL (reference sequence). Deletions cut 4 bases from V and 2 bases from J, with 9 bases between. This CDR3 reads CASSPPGAGANVLTF. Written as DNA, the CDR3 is TGTGCCAGCAGCCCGCCAGGGGCTGGGGCCAACGTCCTGACTTTC.

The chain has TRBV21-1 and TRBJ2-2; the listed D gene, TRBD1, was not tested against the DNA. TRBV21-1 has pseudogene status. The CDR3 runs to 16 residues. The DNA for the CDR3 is TGTGCCAGCACCCACGGACAGGATAGATTAACCGGGGAGCTGTTTTTT. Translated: CASTHGQDRLTGELFF.

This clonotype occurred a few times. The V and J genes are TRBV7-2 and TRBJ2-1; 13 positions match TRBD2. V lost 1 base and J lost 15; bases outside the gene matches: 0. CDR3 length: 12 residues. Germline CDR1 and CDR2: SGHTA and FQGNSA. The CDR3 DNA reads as TGTGCCAGCAGCTTAGGACTAGCGGGGGGGTTCTTC. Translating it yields CASSLGLAGGFF.

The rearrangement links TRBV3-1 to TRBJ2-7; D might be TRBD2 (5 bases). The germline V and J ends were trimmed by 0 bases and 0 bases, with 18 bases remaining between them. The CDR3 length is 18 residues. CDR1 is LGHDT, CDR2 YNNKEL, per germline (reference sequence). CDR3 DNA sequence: TGTGCCAGCAGCCAAGAGAGGGAGCCAGTCGACCGCTCCTACGAGCAGTACTTC. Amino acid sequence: CASSQEREPVDRSYEQYF.

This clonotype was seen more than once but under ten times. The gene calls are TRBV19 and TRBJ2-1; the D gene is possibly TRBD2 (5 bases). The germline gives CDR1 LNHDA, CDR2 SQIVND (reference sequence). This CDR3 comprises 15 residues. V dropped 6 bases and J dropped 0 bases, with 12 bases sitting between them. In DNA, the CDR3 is TGTGCCAGTAGCGAGGGTTGGGGCTCCTACAATGAGCAGTTCTTC. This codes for CASSEGWGSYNEQFF.

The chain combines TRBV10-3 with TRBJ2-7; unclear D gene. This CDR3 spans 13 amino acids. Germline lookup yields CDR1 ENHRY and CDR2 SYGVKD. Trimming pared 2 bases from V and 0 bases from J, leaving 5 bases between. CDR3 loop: CAISEAYSYEQYF. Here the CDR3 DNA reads TGTGCCATCAGTGAGGCTTACTCCTACGAGCAGTACTTC.

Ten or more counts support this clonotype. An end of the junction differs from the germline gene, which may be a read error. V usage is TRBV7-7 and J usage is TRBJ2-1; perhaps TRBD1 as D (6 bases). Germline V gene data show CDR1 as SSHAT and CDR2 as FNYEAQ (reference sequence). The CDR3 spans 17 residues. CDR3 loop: CASSLDSGGLGSNEQFF. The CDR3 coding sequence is TGTGCTAGCAGCTTAGACTCTGGGGGCCTTGGGTCGAATGAGCAGTTCTTC.

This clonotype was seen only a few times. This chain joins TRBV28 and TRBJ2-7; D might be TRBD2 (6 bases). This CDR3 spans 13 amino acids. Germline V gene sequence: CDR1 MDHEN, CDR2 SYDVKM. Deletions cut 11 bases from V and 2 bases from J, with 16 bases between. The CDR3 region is CAVRRGSAYEQYF. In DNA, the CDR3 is TGTGCCGTACGGCGGGGATCTGCCTACGAGCAGTACTTC.

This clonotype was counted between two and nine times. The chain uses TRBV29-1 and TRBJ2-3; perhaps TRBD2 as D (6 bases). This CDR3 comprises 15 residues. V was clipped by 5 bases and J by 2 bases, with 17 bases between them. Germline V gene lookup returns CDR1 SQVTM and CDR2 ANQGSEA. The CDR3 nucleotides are TGCAGCGTTACCGAGGCGCGGGGATTCACAGATACGCAGTATTTT. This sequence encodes CSVTEARGFTDTQYF.

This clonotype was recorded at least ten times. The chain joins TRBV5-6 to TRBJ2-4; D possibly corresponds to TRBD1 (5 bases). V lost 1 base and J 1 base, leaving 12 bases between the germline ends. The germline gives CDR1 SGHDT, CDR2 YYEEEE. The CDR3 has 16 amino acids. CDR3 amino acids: CASSLYPGWAKNIQYF. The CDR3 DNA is TGTGCCAGCAGCTTGTATCCAGGGTGGGCCAAAAACATTCAGTACTTC.